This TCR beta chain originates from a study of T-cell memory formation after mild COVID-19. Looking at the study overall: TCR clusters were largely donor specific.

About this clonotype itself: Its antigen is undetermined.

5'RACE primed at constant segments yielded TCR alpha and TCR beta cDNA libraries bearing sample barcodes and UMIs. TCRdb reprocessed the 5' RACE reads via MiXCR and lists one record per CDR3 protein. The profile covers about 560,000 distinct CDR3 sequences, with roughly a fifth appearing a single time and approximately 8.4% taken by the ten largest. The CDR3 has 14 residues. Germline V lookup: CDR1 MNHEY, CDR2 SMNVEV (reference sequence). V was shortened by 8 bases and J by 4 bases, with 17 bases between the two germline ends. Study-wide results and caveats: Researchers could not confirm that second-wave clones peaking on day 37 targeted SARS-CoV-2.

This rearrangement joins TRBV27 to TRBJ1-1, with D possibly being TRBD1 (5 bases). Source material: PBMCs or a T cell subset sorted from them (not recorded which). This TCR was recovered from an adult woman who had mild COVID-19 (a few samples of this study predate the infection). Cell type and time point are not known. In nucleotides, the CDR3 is TGTGCCAGCCATGACGGGGGAAGGGTCACTGAAGCTTTCTTT. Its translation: CASHDGGRVTEAFF.